The T cell receptor (beta chain) under discussion was sequenced for a study of T-cell memory formation after mild COVID-19. TCRdb ran MiXCR on the 5' RACE reads and lists one entry per CDR3 protein. This table has more than 250,000 distinct CDR3 sequences, about a sixth appearing once. V was clipped by 4 bases and J by 7 bases, with 13 bases between them. The CDR3 runs to 13 residues. Germline V gives CDR1 DFQATT, CDR2 SNEGSKA (reference sequence). In its sample, this clonotype was seen a few times. Its antigen remains unknown. General observations from the study: For second-wave clones that peaked at day 37, SARS-CoV-2 specificity went unverified. Among contracting clones, CD4+ were mainly CM/EM and CD8+ enriched in EMRA.

The genes are TRBV20-1 and TRBJ1-4; D is unresolved. Sample: PBMCs or a T cell subset sorted from them (not recorded which). The origin of this receptor is a man in his late teens or twenties who had mild COVID-19 (a few samples of this study predate the infection). Cell type and time point are not known. The CDR3 bases are TGCAGTGCTATTAGTGGAAAGAGTGAAAAACTGTTTTTT. This codes for CSAISGKSEKLFF.